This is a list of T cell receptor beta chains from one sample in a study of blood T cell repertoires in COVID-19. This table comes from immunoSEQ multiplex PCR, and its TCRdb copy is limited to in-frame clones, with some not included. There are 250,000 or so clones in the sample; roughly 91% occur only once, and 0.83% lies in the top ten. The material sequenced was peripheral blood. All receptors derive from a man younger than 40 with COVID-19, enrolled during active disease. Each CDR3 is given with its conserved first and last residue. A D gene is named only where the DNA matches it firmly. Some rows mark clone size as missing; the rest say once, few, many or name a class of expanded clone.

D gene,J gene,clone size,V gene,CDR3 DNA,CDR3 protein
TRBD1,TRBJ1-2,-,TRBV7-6,TGTGCCAGCAGCTTAGGTGGGACAGGGGGCGCCTATGGCTACACCTTC,CASSLGGTGGAYGYTF
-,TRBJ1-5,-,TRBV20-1,TGCAGGAAAACTCAGGGACAGCCCCAGCATTTT,CRKTQGQPQHF
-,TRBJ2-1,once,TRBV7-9,TGTGCCAGCAGCTTGATCCTAGCCAATGAGCAGTTCTTC,CASSLILANEQFF
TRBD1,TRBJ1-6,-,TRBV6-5,TGTGCCAGCAGAACTAGGGACAGGGGAAATTCACCCCTCCACTTT,CASRTRDRGNSPLHF
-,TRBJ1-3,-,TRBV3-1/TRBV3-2,TGTGCCAGCAGCCATTACAGGGACACCATATATTTT,CASSHYRDTIYF
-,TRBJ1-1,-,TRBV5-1,TGCGCCAGCAGCTTGGACCCGCCCGGGGGAGGGAACACTGAAGCTTTCTTT,CASSLDPPGGGNTEAFF
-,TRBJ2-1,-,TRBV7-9,TGTGCCAGCAGCTTAAATGATATGACAGCCGGCTACAATGAGCAGTTCTTC,CASSLNDMTAGYNEQFF
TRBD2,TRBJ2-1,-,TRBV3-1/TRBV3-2,TGTGCCAGCAGCCCCGATCCCGAGCGGGGTACATCCTACAATGAGCAGTTCTTC,CASSPDPERGTSYNEQFF
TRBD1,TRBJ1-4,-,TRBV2,TGTGCCAGCAGATACAGGGGGGGTAATGAAAAACTGTTTTTT,CASRYRGGNEKLFF
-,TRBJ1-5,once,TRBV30,TGTGCCTGGAGTGCCCCTGGGACAACAAATCAGCCCCAGCATTTT,CAWSAPGTTNQPQHF
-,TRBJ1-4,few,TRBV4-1,TGCGCCAGCAGCCAAGCGGGGGGGAAACTGTTTTTT,CASSQAGGKLFF
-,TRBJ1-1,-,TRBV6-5,TGTGCCAGCAGTCCCCTCTTTACAGGGAACACTGAAGCTTTCTTT,CASSPLFTGNTEAFF
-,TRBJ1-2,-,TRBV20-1,TGCAGTGCTCCAGACACCTATGGCTACACCTTC,CSAPDTYGYTF
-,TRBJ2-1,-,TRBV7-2,TGTGCCAGCAGCTACAACACAGGGCTGAATGAGCAGTTCTTC,CASSYNTGLNEQFF
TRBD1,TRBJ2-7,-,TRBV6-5,TGTGCCAGCAGTTCAGGACAGGGGCTCCTCGAGCAGTACTTC,CASSSGQGLLEQYF
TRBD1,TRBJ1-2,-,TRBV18,TGTGCCAGCTCATCACTCCAGGGGGGATATGGCTACACCTTC,CASSSLQGGYGYTF
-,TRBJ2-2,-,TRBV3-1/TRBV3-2,TGTGCCAGCAGCCAAACTGGTCGTGCGAACGGGGAGCTGTTTTTT,CASSQTGRANGELFF
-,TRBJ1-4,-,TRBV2,TGTGCCAGCAGTGGGGGCAGGTCCGGGGAAAAACTGTTTTTT,CASSGGRSGEKLFF
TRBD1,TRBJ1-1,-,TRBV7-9,TGTGCCAGCAGCTTAGCCCGGACAGGGTTGGACACTGAAGCTTTCTTT,CASSLARTGLDTEAFF
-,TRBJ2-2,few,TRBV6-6,TGTGCCAGTTCGGGGGGCTGGAACACCGGGGAGCTGTTTTTT,CASSGGWNTGELFF
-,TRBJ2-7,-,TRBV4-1,TGCGCCAGCAGCCAAGGCAGTGACTGGTACGAGCAGTACTTC,CASSQGSDWYEQYF
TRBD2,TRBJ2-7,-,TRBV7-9,TGTGCCAGCAGCTCAACCGGGACTAAGATCTACGAGCAGTACTTC,CASSSTGTKIYEQYF